This passage covers 32 T cell receptor beta chains from one sample sequenced in a study of CD8 T cells in Susac syndrome. The RNA, roughly 0.45 to 1 ug, was put through reverse transcription using random hexamers. Each CDR3 protein is one row after TCRdb ran MiXCR on the immunoSEQ multiplex PCR reads. The sample yields roughly 130,000 distinct CDR3 sequences, approximately 96% seen once. The sample taken for sequencing was CD4+ T cells from PBMCs. The receptors shown here come from a human donor with multiple sclerosis.

The genes are TRBV7-8 and TRBJ2-7; D uncertain. Germline V gives CDR1 SGHVS, CDR2 FQNEAQ. The V gene lost 3 bases and the J gene lost 3 bases, with 18 bases spanning the gap. The CDR3 sequence is 16 residues long. CDR3 region: CASSLPRAGTRYEQYF. Written as DNA, the CDR3 is TGTGCCAGCAGCTTGCCCCGCGCTGGAACACGCTACGAGCAGTACTTC.

The chain links TRBV7-6 to TRBJ2-1, with 8 positions matching TRBD1. Germline V lookup: CDR1 SGHVS, CDR2 FNYEAQ. V lost 5 bases to trimming and J lost 6 bases; unmatched junction nucleotides: 6. This CDR3 is 14 amino acids long. The CDR3 coding sequence is TGTGCCAGCAGCGTGCGTACAGGGGGCAATGAGCAGTTCTTC. Encoded protein: CASSVRTGGNEQFF.

CDR3 nucleotides: TGCAGTGCTAGATTGGCTCCCAGCGGGAGTGGTACAGATACGCAGTATTTT. Protein product: CSARLAPSGSGTDTQYF. This chain links TRBV20-1 with TRBJ2-3; TRBD2 matches at 8 bases. This CDR3 has 17 residues. Losses at the gene ends were 2 bases for V and 3 bases for J; bases not matched to a gene: 13. In germline, CDR1 is DFQATT, CDR2 SNEGSKA (reference sequence).

The CDR3 DNA reads TGTGCCAGCAGCCAAGCACTAGCGTCTGTTCGTGGGTACAATGAGCAGTTCTTC. It encodes CASSQALASVRGYNEQFF. The V gene is TRBV3-1, the J gene TRBJ2-1; 7 bases line up with TRBD2. Looked up from germline, CDR1 is LGHDT and CDR2 is YNNKEL (reference sequence). CDR3 length equals 18 residues. The ends lost 1 base at V and 4 bases at J; junction bases unmatched: 13.

The genes are TRBV3-1 and TRBJ2-3; possibly TRBD2 for D (5 bases). Looked up from germline, CDR1 is LGHDT and CDR2 is YNNKEL (reference sequence). CDR3 length equals 14 residues. The V and J ends lost 4 bases and 1 base respectively, with 9 bases between them. CDR3 sequence (DNA): TGTGCCAGCAGCCGCTTCGGGGGCACAGATACGCAGTATTTT. Residues: CASSRFGGTDTQYF.

The chain recombines TRBV9 with TRBJ2-1; D may be TRBD1 (5 bases). V was cut by 0 bases and J by 8 bases, with 12 bases left in between. Per the germline V gene, CDR1 is SGDLS and CDR2 is YYNGEE. The CDR3 is 14 residues long. The CDR3 coding sequence is TGTGCCAGCAGCGTAGGGCCCAGGGTCGATGAGCAGTTCTTC. Translated: CASSVGPRVDEQFF.

This clonotype was seen only once. The rearrangement links TRBV15 to TRBJ2-7, with 11 positions matching TRBD2. CDR1 is LNHNV, CDR2 YYDKDF, per germline (reference sequence). J lost 4 bases, V lost 5 bases, and 4 bases had no gene match. The length of the CDR3 is 14 residues. CDR3 DNA: TGTGCCACCAGCCCCACTAGCGGGAGTTACGAGCAGTACTTC. This sequence encodes CATSPTSGSYEQYF.

The rearrangement uses TRBV15 and TRBJ2-7, with D maybe TRBD2 (5 bases). The V end lost 5 bases, the J end lost 6 bases, and 8 bases lay between the germline ends. Germline values: CDR1 LNHNV, CDR2 YYDKDF (reference sequence). The CDR3 is 11 amino acids. DNA of the CDR3: TGTGCCACCAGCCAGGACTTCGAGCAGTACTTC. Amino acids: CATSQDFEQYF.

The chain uses TRBV20-1 and TRBJ2-1, with D possibly being TRBD2 (7 bases). The V end lost 6 bases, the J end lost 8 bases, and 23 bases lay between the germline ends. The germline V gene has CDR1 DFQATT and CDR2 SNEGSKA (reference sequence). CDR3 length equals 15 residues. CDR3 bases: TGCAGTGCCATAACTAGCGCCGGAGGGGGGGATGAGCAGTTCTTC. It specifies CSAITSAGGGDEQFF.

This clonotype occurred once. The CDR3: CATSLGSGSYNEQFF. The CDR3 DNA follows: TGTGCCACCAGCCTCGGGAGTGGGTCCTACAATGAGCAGTTCTTC. The V gene is TRBV24-1, the J gene TRBJ2-1; D might be TRBD2 (6 bases). Trimming left V 7 bases short and J 1 base short, with 13 bases between. Germline assignment: CDR1 KGHDR and CDR2 SFDVKD. The CDR3 runs 15 residues.

The genes are TRBV23-1 and TRBJ1-1, with D unresolved. TRBV23-1 is an open reading frame whose function is uncertain. The CDR3 totals 15 residues. V was pared by 0 bases and J by 2 bases, with 10 bases between. As DNA, the CDR3 is TGCGCCAGCAGTCAATCTAGGGAATCCAACACTGAAGCTTTCTTT. Encoded protein: CASSQSRESNTEAFF.

The chain links TRBV20-1 to TRBJ2-4, with 13 positions matching TRBD2. Looked up from germline, CDR1 is DFQATT and CDR2 is SNEGSKA (reference sequence). The CDR3 has 17 amino acids. V lost 5 bases to trimming and J lost 0 bases; unmatched junction nucleotides: 7. The CDR3 spells CSAGTSGVSGAKNIQYF. In nucleotides, the CDR3 is TGCAGTGCTGGGACTAGCGGGGTTTCGGGAGCCAAAAACATTCAGTACTTC.

The V and J genes are TRBV9 and TRBJ2-5; D not certain. V was trimmed by 0 bases and J by 2 bases, leaving 8 bases between them. The CDR3 has 14 residues. Germline CDR1 and CDR2: SGDLS and YYNGEE. The CDR3: CASSVAHGQETQYF. The CDR3 nucleotides are TGTGCCAGCAGCGTAGCTCACGGGCAAGAGACCCAGTACTTC.

This sequence joins TRBV2 and TRBJ2-7; 7 bases agree with TRBD1. This CDR3 is built from 13 residues. CDR1 is SNHLY and CDR2 is FYNNEI in the germline V gene. Unmatched junction bases numbered 3, after V lost 4 bases and J lost 3 bases. The CDR3 nucleotides read TGTGCCAGCAGTGCCGGGACAGACTACGAGCAGTACTTC. Its protein product is CASSAGTDYEQYF.

V gene TRBV9 combines with J gene TRBJ2-5; 7 bases line up with TRBD2. V lost 2 bases and J lost 2; bases outside the gene matches: 6. Germline CDR1 reads SGDLS; CDR2 reads YYNGEE. CDR3 size: 15 residues. Here the CDR3 reads CASSVPLGGQETQYF. The CDR3 region has the DNA TGTGCCAGCAGCGTCCCCTTGGGGGGGCAAGAGACCCAGTACTTC.

This clonotype came up a few times. The chain has TRBV30 and TRBJ2-7; the match to TRBD1 covers 8 bases. The V gene end was trimmed by 1 base and the J gene end by 2 bases; junction bases not matched to a gene: 7. Germline V lookup: CDR1 GTSNPN, CDR2 SVGIG (reference sequence). This CDR3 spans 15 amino acids. The CDR3 sequence: CAWSGQQGGTYEQYF. In nucleotides, the CDR3 is TGTGCCTGGAGTGGACAACAGGGGGGAACCTACGAGCAGTACTTC.

The V gene is TRBV20-1, the J gene TRBJ1-5; tentative D call: TRBD1 (6 bases). There are 13 residues in the CDR3. Trimming pared 5 bases from V and 4 bases from J, leaving 12 bases between. CDR1 DFQATT and CDR2 SNEGSKA come from the germline V gene (reference sequence). The CDR3 spells CSASSDRNQPQHF. The CDR3 nucleotides read TGCAGTGCTTCTTCGGACAGAAATCAGCCCCAGCATTTT.

V and J are TRBV6-1 and TRBJ2-1; 9 nucleotides align to TRBD2. V trimming: 7 bases; J trimming: 0 bases; junction bases outside the gene matches: 7. The V gene's germline CDR1 is MNHNS and CDR2 SASEGT. CDR3 length: 16 residues. CDR3 in DNA: TGTGCCAGCACCCTTAGCGGGAGCGTCTCCTACAATGAGCAGTTCTTC. Translating it yields CASTLSGSVSYNEQFF.

The rearrangement uses TRBV15 and TRBJ2-5, with TRBD2 matching over 7 bases. V lost 1 base to trimming and J lost 4 bases; unmatched junction nucleotides: 3. This CDR3 spans 14 amino acids. CDR1 is LNHNV, CDR2 YYDKDF, per germline (reference sequence). CDR3 coding DNA: TGTGCCACCAGCAGAGTAGGACTAGGAGAGACCCAGTACTTC. It codes for CATSRVGLGETQYF.

The rearrangement uses TRBV30 and TRBJ2-7; D is perhaps TRBD1 (6 bases). Germline lookup yields CDR1 GTSNPN and CDR2 SVGIG (reference sequence). CDR3 size: 12 residues. CDR3 DNA sequence: TGTGCTGGGGGCAGGGCCTCCTACGAGCAGTACTTC. Its protein is CAGGRASYEQYF.

The V and J genes are TRBV2 and TRBJ2-6, with 9 bases aligning to TRBD1. V dropped 6 bases and J dropped 1; count of bases not matched to a gene: 4. Germline assignment: CDR1 SNHLY and CDR2 FYNNEI. The CDR3 has 16 amino acids. CDR3 sequence reads: CASRLQGASGANVLTF. Written as DNA, the CDR3 is TGTGCCAGCAGGCTACAGGGGGCTTCTGGGGCCAACGTCCTGACTTTC.

The CDR3 here is CASSQDAIRGLQYF. The CDR3 region has the DNA TGTGCCAGCAGCCAAGATGCGATTAGAGGGTTGCAGTATTTT. V gene TRBV3-1 combines with J gene TRBJ2-3; a weak D match, TRBD2 (5 bases). The V end was cut by 0 bases, the J end by 11 bases, with 15 bases between. This CDR3 has 14 residues. Germline V gene sequence: CDR1 LGHDT, CDR2 YNNKEL (reference sequence).

This chain's CDR3 is CAWMAGLSTDTQYF. The CDR3 DNA follows: TGTGCCTGGATGGCGGGGCTCTCCACAGATACGCAGTATTTT. The chain joins TRBV30 to TRBJ2-3, with a possible D match to TRBD2 (6 bases). The CDR3 is made up of 14 amino acids. Germline V CDR1 and CDR2: GTSNPN, SVGIG (reference sequence). V was clipped by 4 bases and J by 2 bases, with 13 bases between them.

This clonotype was found once. V usage is TRBV29-1 and J usage is TRBJ2-3; D perhaps matches TRBD2 (6 bases). Looked up from germline, CDR1 is SQVTM and CDR2 is ANQGSEA. The CDR3 totals 15 residues. V was shortened by 5 bases and J by 0 bases, with 15 bases between the two germline ends. CDR3 amino acids: CSVLGSGSSTDTQYF. The CDR3 bases are TGCAGCGTTCTCGGGAGCGGCTCTAGCACAGATACGCAGTATTTT.

The genes are TRBV5-1 and TRBJ1-1; D gene unclear. The V gene's germline CDR1 is SGHRS and CDR2 YFSETQ. The CDR3 runs 14 residues. The V end was cut by 7 bases, the J end by 1 base, with 14 bases between. The CDR3 sequence: CASSKGKENTEAFF. CDR3 sequence (DNA): TGCGCCAGCTCAAAAGGGAAGGAGAACACTGAAGCTTTCTTT.

This rearrangement joins TRBV20-1 to TRBJ2-3, with D perhaps given as TRBD1 or TRBD2 (5 bases each). Germline V lookup: CDR1 DFQATT, CDR2 SNEGSKA (reference sequence). V was trimmed by 2 bases and J by 6 bases, leaving 9 bases between them. The CDR3 is 12 amino acids. The CDR3 sequence: CSARMWGDTQYF. The DNA for the CDR3 is TGCAGTGCTAGAATGTGGGGGGATACGCAGTATTTT.

J is TRBJ2-7 and V is TRBV2, with TRBD1 identical over 9 bases. The CDR3 covers 16 residues. Germline values: CDR1 SNHLY, CDR2 FYNNEI. V dropped 6 bases and J dropped 4; count of bases not matched to a gene: 13. CDR3 amino acids: CASRVGYRGRGYEQYF. The CDR3 coding sequence is TGTGCCAGCAGGGTCGGTTACAGGGGGCGCGGGTACGAGCAGTACTTC.

Only one count was recorded for this clonotype. The chain uses TRBV19 and TRBJ1-1; unclear D gene. V lost 3 bases, J lost 0 bases, and 5 bases lay in between. CDR1 is LNHDA, CDR2 SQIVND, per germline (reference sequence). The CDR3 runs 13 residues. This chain's CDR3 is CASSIYLNTEAFF. Here the CDR3 DNA reads TGTGCCAGTAGTATCTACCTGAACACTGAAGCTTTCTTT.

The V and J genes are TRBV29-1 and TRBJ1-2, with D unclear. Trimming removed 5 bases from V and 2 bases from J, with 9 bases in between. The CDR3 totals 12 residues. Germline V CDR1 and CDR2: SQVTM, ANQGSEA. CDR3 amino acids: CSVSGTNYGYTF. CDR3 DNA: TGCAGCGTTTCGGGAACAAACTATGGCTACACCTTC. Variable domain in full (rest from reference TRBV29-1 and TRBJ1-2): SAVISQKPSRDICQRGTSLTIQCQVDSQVTMMFWYRQQPGQSLTLIATANQGSEATYESGFVIDKFPISRPNLTFSTLTVSNMSPEDSSIYLCSVSGTNYGYTFGSGTRLTVV.

The chain joins TRBV20-1 to TRBJ2-3; 14 bases agree with TRBD2. The germline V gene has CDR1 DFQATT and CDR2 SNEGSKA (reference sequence). Trimming removed 1 base from V and 2 bases from J; junction bases left unmatched: 5. The CDR3 spans 17 residues. The CDR3 DNA reads TGCAGTGCTAGAGGGACTAGCGGGAGGCCCAACACAGATACGCAGTATTTT. Translating gives CSARGTSGRPNTDTQYF.

V and J are TRBV25-1 and TRBJ2-5; 7 bases agree with TRBD1. The V segment lost 3 bases and the J segment 1 base; nucleotides outside the gene matches: 5. CDR1 and CDR2 from the germline V gene are MGHDK and SYGVNS. CDR3 length: 15 residues. The CDR3 reads CASSDATGSQETQYF. In nucleotides, the CDR3 is TGTGCCAGCAGTGACGCGACAGGGTCCCAAGAGACCCAGTACTTC.

The rearrangement links TRBV29-1 to TRBJ2-2; D uncertain. The CDR3 contains 14 residues. Between the trimmed V and J ends, which lost 4 bases and 7 bases, there was a span of 16 bases. Looked up from germline, CDR1 is SQVTM and CDR2 is ANQGSEA. The CDR3 DNA is TGCAGCGTTGCGTCCACAGCACCTTTCGGGGAGCTGTTTTTT. This translates into CSVASTAPFGELFF.